This TCR beta chain was captured by sequencing in a study of cytomegalovirus exposure and HLA in healthy donors. Background on the study: Among roughly 180 million T cells, an earlier analysis found roughly 100 million unique TCR beta sequences.

Study results and caveats: It was reportedly the case that the classifier diagnosed cytomegalovirus status with high specificity and sensitivity.

Per germline, CDR1 DFQATT and CDR2 SNEGSKA (reference sequence). The CDR3 has 11 residues. The V end lost 8 bases, the J end lost 8 bases, and 15 bases lay between the germline ends. A multiplex PCR was run with 60 Vbeta primers and 13 Jbeta primers. Method: immunoSEQ multiplex PCR; TCRdb's copy keeps in-frame clones and lacks some. The sample lists roughly 110,000 clones, roughly 80% seen once, with 2% to 3% in the top ten. In the case of this clone: Antigen specificity is unknown.

The receptor comes from a man in his forties or fifties in good health and CMV-seronegative. The chain combines TRBV20-1 with TRBJ1-2, with D maybe TRBD1 (6 bases). Sample: PBMCs. The CDR3 sequence: CSRLGASGYTF. CDR3 nucleotide sequence: TGCAGTCGTTTGGGGGCATCCGGCTACACCTTC.